This TCR beta chain was retrieved from a study of blood T cell repertoires in COVID-19. On the study more broadly: The origin of the acute and convalescent COVID-19 samples was the United States, Italy and Spain.

Libraries were prepared by immunoSEQ multiplex PCR; TCRdb keeps only in-frame clonotypes and omits some of them. The sample lists a few hundred thousand clones, roughly nine tenths occurring once. Trimming left V 7 bases short and J 0 bases short, with 7 bases between. The germline V gene has CDR1 LNHDA and CDR2 SQIVND (reference sequence). The CDR3 extends over 13 amino acids. Participant age was about 18 to 89 years, and participants resided in fewer than 25 US areas. Symptom resolution, clearance, or two negative PCRs marked donors in Cohort 3 as recovered. This clone was counted between two and nine times.

The sequence came from a woman aged 55-69 years who had recovered from COVID-19. V gene TRBV19 combines with J gene TRBJ1-3; D not resolved. Sequencing input: PBMCs or T cells enriched from blood (not recorded which). CDR3 residues: CASKLFSGNTIYF. The CDR3, as DNA: TGTGCCAGTAAACTTTTCTCTGGAAACACCATATATTTT.